This passage covers 22 T cell receptor beta chains from one sample sequenced in a study of radiotherapy plus CTLA-4 blockade in lung cancer. Produced via immunoSEQ multiplex PCR; TCRdb's table is partial and in-frame only. The table lists approximately 77,000 clones, under 80% of them singletons, with roughly 22% in the top ten. Sample: peripheral blood, taken from a patient treated with radiotherapy plus ipilimumab. The source of these receptors is a human donor with non-small cell lung cancer whose response to radiotherapy plus ipilimumab could not be evaluated. Some clones in this sample may be carry-over from other donors' samples.

This clone appeared a few times. The DNA of the CDR3 is TGTGCCAGCAGCCGCTCTCAGGGGTTTGGTGGCTATGGCTACACCTTC. Protein product: CASSRSQGFGGYGYTF. This chain links TRBV11-2 with TRBJ1-2, with TRBD1 as a possible D gene (6 bases). V lost 5 bases and J 4 bases, leaving 20 bases between the germline ends. Germline CDR1 and CDR2: SGHAT and FQNNGV. The length of the CDR3 is 16 residues.

Only one count was recorded for this clone. V is TRBV5-6 and J is TRBJ2-7; tentative D call: TRBD1 (6 bases). The CDR3 is 14 residues long. V was trimmed by 2 bases and J by 3 bases, leaving 12 bases between them. CDR1 is SGHDT and CDR2 is YYEEEE in the germline V gene. The chain's CDR3 is CASSLQGILYEQYF. The CDR3 DNA follows: TGTGCCAGCAGCTTACAGGGCATTCTCTACGAGCAGTACTTC.

This clone has only one observation. This sequence joins TRBV19 and TRBJ1-1, with TRBD1 as a possible D gene (6 bases). Trimming removed 7 bases at V and 6 bases at J, with 15 bases between. Looked up from germline, CDR1 is LNHDA and CDR2 is SQIVND (reference sequence). This CDR3 comprises 13 residues. In DNA form, the CDR3 reads TGTGCCAGTATCCCCACAGGGTTCTCTGAAGCTTTCTTT. Encoded protein: CASIPTGFSEAFF.

The chain carries TRBV28 and TRBJ2-7; 8 bases map to TRBD1. Germline loops: CDR1 MDHEN, CDR2 SYDVKM. This CDR3 has 15 residues. V lost 6 bases, J lost 4 bases, and 11 bases stayed unmatched. CDR3 DNA: TGTGCCAGCAGCCCCTCAGGGGGCGTTGGTTACGAGCAGTACTTC. It is translated as CASSPSGGVGYEQYF. Based on the CDR3 plus reference TRBV28 and TRBJ2-7, the full variable domain is DVKVTQSSRYLVKRTGEKVFLECVQDMDHENMFWYRQDPGLGLRLIYFSYDVKMKEKGDIPEGYSVSREKKERFSLILESASTNQTSMYLCASSPSGGVGYEQYFGPGTRLTVT.

The V gene is TRBV18, the J gene TRBJ2-7; the D gene is possibly TRBD1 (6 bases). The CDR3 loop spans 16 amino acids. Germline values: CDR1 KGHSH, CDR2 LQKENI. The germline V and J ends were trimmed by 4 bases and 1 base, with 17 bases remaining between them. The CDR3 reads CASSLNDRTLSYEQYF. The CDR3 DNA reads TGTGCCAGCTCACTCAATGACAGGACTCTATCCTACGAGCAGTACTTC.

This clone has only a few counts. This chain links TRBV7-6 with TRBJ2-3; 9 bases align to TRBD2. CDR1 SGHVS and CDR2 FNYEAQ come from the germline V gene. The junction had 8 bases not matched to a gene; V was cut back by 6 bases and J by 1 base. This CDR3 comprises 16 residues. In nucleotides, the CDR3 is TGTGCCAGCAGTCTTACTAGCGGGTCCCGCACAGATACGCAGTATTTT. Protein: CASSLTSGSRTDTQYF.

V is TRBV18 and J is TRBJ1-5; D call uncertain. The ends were cut back, 3 bases at V and 0 bases at J, with 9 bases in the middle. From germline, CDR1 is KGHSH and CDR2 LQKENI. There are 15 residues in the CDR3. CDR3 sequence reads: CASSPTPYSNQPQHF. The CDR3 DNA follows: TGTGCCAGCTCACCCACCCCCTATAGCAATCAGCCCCAGCATTTT.

The chain is built from TRBV19 and TRBJ1-6; 8 bases are shared with TRBD1. J lost 7 bases, V lost 4 bases, and 9 bases had no gene match. Germline V gene sequence: CDR1 LNHDA, CDR2 SQIVND (reference sequence). The CDR3 is 16 residues long. CDR3 residues: CASSRNQGADNSPLHF. The DNA for the CDR3 is TGTGCCAGTAGTAGAAACCAGGGGGCGGACAATTCACCCCTCCACTTT.

The chain has TRBV5-8 and TRBJ2-1; 7 bases line up with TRBD2. Germline assignment: CDR1 SGHTS and CDR2 YDEGEE. V shed 2 bases and J 7 bases; nucleotides not matched to a gene: 12. The CDR3 extends over 16 amino acids. For the CDR3, the DNA is TGTGCCAGCAGCTTCGGGCTATCGGGGGGACGTAATGAGCAGTTCTTC. Translating it yields CASSFGLSGGRNEQFF. The variable domain in full, completed from reference TRBV5-8 and TRBJ2-1, reads EAGVTQSPTHLIKTRGQQATLRCSPISGHTSVYWYQQALGLGLQFLLWYDEGEERNRGNFPPRFSGRQFPNYSSELNVNALELEDSALYLCASSFGLSGGRNEQFFGPGTRLTVL.

The gene calls are TRBV6-1 and TRBJ2-3; D is perhaps TRBD1 (5 bases). Germline loops: CDR1 MNHNS, CDR2 SASEGT. V was cut by 1 base and J by 2 bases, with 13 bases left in between. The CDR3 has 16 amino acids. CDR3 loop: CASSEGASRVTDTQYF. The CDR3 DNA reads as TGTGCCAGCAGTGAAGGGGCCTCCAGGGTCACAGATACGCAGTATTTT.

This clone was found a few times. The chain couples TRBV4-3 to TRBJ2-3; 9 bases match TRBD1. Unmatched junction bases numbered 8, after V lost 4 bases and J lost 3 bases. Looked up from germline, CDR1 is LGHNA and CDR2 is YSLEER. The CDR3 loop spans 16 amino acids. CDR3 in DNA: TGCGCCAGCAGCCGGACAGGGGCAGATAGGACAGATACGCAGTATTTT. Translation: CASSRTGADRTDTQYF.

This clone was seen only a few times. V is TRBV7-8 and J is TRBJ1-6; the match to TRBD1 covers 11 bases. The CDR3 extends over 17 amino acids. The germline CDR1 and CDR2 sequences are SGHVS and FQNEAQ. Trimming took 1 base from V and 11 from J; bases not matched to a gene: 10. The CDR3 loop is CASSLGGTGTGGTPLHF. The CDR3 nucleotides read TGTGCCAGCAGCTTAGGGGGAACCGGGACAGGGGGGACACCCCTCCACTTT. Complete variable domain (other parts from reference TRBV7-8 and TRBJ1-6): GAGVSQSPRYKVAKRGQDVALRCDPISGHVSLFWYQQALGQGPEFLTYFQNEAQLDKSGLPSDRFFAERPEGSVSTLKIQRTQQEDSAVYLCASSLGGTGTGGTPLHFGNGTRLTVT.

In its sample, this clone was seen once. The chain couples TRBV5-4 to TRBJ2-7; D is ambiguous. Trimming removed 3 bases at V and 1 base at J, with 5 bases between. Looked up from germline, CDR1 is SGHNT and CDR2 is YYREEE (reference sequence). CDR3 length: 12 residues. CDR3 coding DNA: TGTGCCAGCAGCTCCTCGTCCTACGAGCAGTACTTC. This encodes CASSSSSYEQYF.

The rearrangement uses TRBV9 and TRBJ1-2, with D maybe TRBD1 (6 bases). The CDR3 runs to 16 residues. Trimming stripped 0 bases from V and 1 base from J, with 13 bases between. Germline V gene data show CDR1 as SGDLS and CDR2 as YYNGEE. The CDR3: CASSVGQAVYNYGYTF. CDR3 sequence (DNA): TGTGCCAGCAGCGTAGGACAGGCGGTCTATAACTATGGCTACACCTTC.

The CDR3 DNA reads TGTGCCAGCAGCCCTCGGACAGGGGTTAAGAACACTGAAGCTTTCTTT. As protein: CASSPRTGVKNTEAFF. V gene TRBV7-8 combines with J gene TRBJ1-1; 9 nucleotides line up with TRBD1. CDR1 is SGHVS, CDR2 FQNEAQ, per germline. The CDR3 totals 16 residues. After removal of 5 bases from V and 1 base from J, the junction contained 8 bases not matched to a gene.

This clone has more than one count but fewer than ten. The rearrangement links TRBV9 to TRBJ1-4, with a possible D match to TRBD1 (6 bases). Germline V CDR1 and CDR2: SGDLS, YYNGEE. Trimming shortened V by 0 bases and J by 8 bases, and 14 bases separated the two germline ends. CDR3 length: 15 residues. CDR3 in amino acids: CASSVGRGAWEKLFF. CDR3 DNA: TGTGCCAGCAGCGTAGGTCGGGGGGCTTGGGAAAAACTGTTTTTT.

This sequence joins TRBV6-5 and TRBJ2-7, with TRBD1 matching 7 bases. Unmatched junction bases numbered 9, after V lost 5 bases and J lost 5 bases. The CDR3 contains 14 residues. CDR1 MNHEY and CDR2 SVGAGI come from the germline V gene. The CDR3: CASSEQGTADEQYF. The CDR3 nucleotides are TGTGCCAGCAGTGAACAGGGGACCGCCGACGAGCAGTACTTC.

The chain has TRBV18 and TRBJ2-7, with a weak D call TRBD1 (6 bases). Trimming pared 1 base from V and 2 bases from J, leaving 9 bases between. The CDR3 runs to 14 residues. From germline, CDR1 is KGHSH and CDR2 LQKENI. The DNA of the CDR3 is TGTGCCAGCTCACCACAACAGGGACCCTACGAGCAGTACTTC. This sequence encodes CASSPQQGPYEQYF.

CDR3 sequence reads: CASSFRGAPQGTF. The CDR3 nucleotides are TGTGCCAGCAGTTTCCGGGGCGCCCCACAGGGCACCTTC. This chain links TRBV28 with TRBJ1-2; D is possibly TRBD1 (6 bases). This CDR3 has 13 amino acids. The V end was cut by 3 bases, the J end by 13 bases, with 18 bases between. Germline V CDR1 and CDR2: MDHEN, SYDVKM.

The rearrangement uses TRBV4-3 and TRBJ2-2, with D uncertain. In germline, CDR1 is LGHNA, CDR2 YSLEER. There are 15 residues in the CDR3. Deletions cut 1 base from V and 1 base from J, with 7 bases between. Written as DNA, the CDR3 is TGCGCCAGCAGCCAAGTATCCGGGAACACCGGGGAGCTGTTTTTT. Protein: CASSQVSGNTGELFF.

This sequence joins TRBV4-1 and TRBJ2-7; TRBD1 is a possible D gene (5 bases). This CDR3 has 14 amino acids. Germline CDR1 MGHRA, CDR2 YSYEKL. V lost 0 bases and J 3 bases, leaving 9 bases between the germline ends. CDR3 sequence: CASSQDRQYYEQYF. Here the CDR3 DNA reads TGCGCCAGCAGCCAAGATCGACAGTACTACGAGCAGTACTTC.

The chain is built from TRBV5-1 and TRBJ2-5; 10 bases fit TRBD2. Germline CDR1 is SGHRS and CDR2 is YFSETQ. The V segment lost 5 bases and the J segment 3 bases; nucleotides outside the gene matches: 4. The CDR3 extends over 14 amino acids. The CDR3 DNA reads as TGCGCCAGCAGAGCCGGGACTAGCGAAGAGACCCAGTACTTC. Its translation: CASRAGTSEETQYF. Full variable domain (rest looked up from reference TRBV5-1 and TRBJ2-5): KAGVTQTPRYLIKTRGQQVTLSCSPISGHRSVSWYQQTPGQGLQFLFEYFSETQRNKGNFPGRFSGRQFSNSRSEMNVSTLELGDSALYLCASRAGTSEETQYFGPGTRLLVL.